This T cell receptor (beta chain) comes out of a study of spatial heterogeneity in lung cancer. Time point in this sample: sample taken at primary tumor resection. No cell sorting; template was whole RNA from tumor, lung tissue or PBMC. A total of around 72 untreated early-stage non-small cell lung cancer patients served as donors. Each TCR cDNA molecule carried a unique molecular identifier. TCRdb independently ran MiXCR on the 5' RACE reads; one entry per CDR3 protein. This table holds more than 5,500 distinct CDR3 sequences, about 5.4% found once. Judged by abundance, this clonotype is medium-sized. V lost 4 bases and J lost 4; bases outside the gene matches: 11. In germline, CDR1 is SGHRS, CDR2 YFSETQ. The CDR3 is 15 amino acids.

The V and J genes are TRBV5-1 and TRBJ2-7, with 7 bases fitting TRBD2. Sequenced here: normal lung tissue next to the tumor, sampled at surgery. This clonotype was sampled from a female donor with early-stage non-small cell lung cancer. The CDR3 protein is CASSPEGLPWYEQYF. CDR3 sequence (DNA): TGCGCCAGCAGCCCCGAGGGACTACCTTGGTACGAGCAGTACTTC.